These 17 T cell receptor beta chains came from one sample sequenced in a study of response to subunit inactivated influenza vaccine. A single record per CDR3 protein comes from TCRdb applying MiXCR to the RT-PCR reads. The table shows under 500,000 distinct CDR3 sequences, with approximately 9.9% occurring only once. The source was PBMCs from blood, collected more than 35 days after vaccination. These receptors were taken from a man between 50 and 59 years old who received an inactivated influenza vaccine.

The J gene is TRBJ2-7, the V gene TRBV7-9; 11 positions agree with TRBD1. Germline-derived CDR1 and CDR2 are SEHNR and FQNEAQ (reference sequence). V was pared by 5 bases and J by 7 bases, with 7 bases of the junction left unmatched. This CDR3 spans 14 amino acids. Here the CDR3 reads CASSTGTGGSEQYF. The DNA for the CDR3 is TGTGCCAGCAGCACCGGGACAGGGGGGAGTGAGCAGTACTTC.

The chain employs TRBV12-3 or TRBV12-4 and TRBJ2-1; D unresolved. The CDR3 has 14 residues. Trimming took 7 bases from V and 4 from J, leaving 14 bases between them. The CDR3, as DNA: TGTGCCAGCAACTCCCCGTCGGGTTACAATGAGCAGTTCTTC. Translating it yields CASNSPSGYNEQFF.

J is TRBJ2-7 and V is TRBV3-1; no clear D gene. Trimming shortened V by 0 bases and J by 2 bases, and 8 bases separated the two germline ends. Germline V CDR1 and CDR2: LGHDT, YNNKEL (reference sequence). The CDR3 consists of 14 residues. CDR3 amino acids: CASSQDSFPYEQYF. In nucleotides, the CDR3 is TGTGCCAGCAGCCAAGACTCGTTTCCCTACGAGCAGTACTTC.

This clonotype was seen many times. This rearrangement joins TRBV6-2 or TRBV6-3 to TRBJ2-5; D is possibly TRBD2 (6 bases). Germline V gives CDR1 MNHEY, CDR2 SVGEGT. Trimming left V 6 bases short and J 7 bases short, with 18 bases between. The CDR3 contains 14 residues. In nucleotides, the CDR3 is TGTGCCAGCAGCCCTGGGCTAGCGTCTGGGACCCAGTACTTC. Encoded protein: CASSPGLASGTQYF.

This chain joins TRBV7-9 and TRBJ1-2; 7 bases fit TRBD1. Germline values: CDR1 SEHNR, CDR2 FQNEAQ (reference sequence). The V and J ends lost 4 bases and 2 bases, in that order; junction bases with no gene match: 7. The CDR3 spans 15 residues. The CDR3 nucleotides are TGTGCCAGCAGCTCAACAGGGGATTTGAACTATGGCTACACCTTC. It codes for CASSSTGDLNYGYTF.

This chain uses TRBV28 with TRBJ2-7, with D maybe TRBD1 (5 bases). The germline gives CDR1 MDHEN, CDR2 SYDVKM. The CDR3 loop spans 15 amino acids. The V end was cut by 7 bases, the J end by 0 bases, with 16 bases between. The CDR3 DNA reads as TGTGCCAGCACCTCGGCAGGGTTGAGCTCCTACGAGCAGTACTTC. It yields the protein CASTSAGLSSYEQYF.

This clonotype occurred a few times. This chain connects TRBV7-2 to TRBJ2-3; D is possibly TRBD2 (6 bases). This CDR3 contains 14 residues. Germline V lookup: CDR1 SGHTA, CDR2 FQGNSA. V shed 3 bases and J shed 8 bases, with 15 bases lying between them. CDR3 bases: TGTGCCAGCAGCTTCCGGACTACCACGGGTACGCAGTATTTT. Translating it yields CASSFRTTTGTQYF.

V usage is TRBV7-9 and J usage is TRBJ1-2, with D unresolved. The CDR3 is 14 amino acids. V was shortened by 2 bases and J by 4 bases, with 11 bases between the two germline ends. The germline gives CDR1 SEHNR, CDR2 FQNEAQ (reference sequence). CDR3 DNA sequence: TGTGCCAGCAGCTTACCCATGACCTCCTATGGCTACACCTTC. Translation: CASSLPMTSYGYTF.

This clonotype was counted many times. The rearrangement joins TRBV9 to TRBJ1-2; 11 nucleotides match TRBD1. Trimming took 4 bases from V and 8 from J; bases not matched to a gene: 4. The CDR3 is 13 amino acids. CDR1 and CDR2 from the germline V gene are SGDLS and YYNGEE. The CDR3 is CASSKDRGQGYTF. The CDR3 region has the DNA TGTGCCAGCAGCAAGGACAGGGGGCAAGGCTACACCTTC.

This clonotype was seen a few times. The chain joins TRBV6-5 to TRBJ2-5; TRBD2 matches at 11 bases. The CDR3 spans 16 residues. CDR1 MNHEY and CDR2 SVGAGI come from the germline V gene. Germline trimming cut 0 bases from V and 5 bases from J; bases unmatched to any gene: 5. The CDR3 protein is CASSYSLAGGPETQYF. The CDR3 bases are TGTGCCAGCAGTTACTCGTTAGCGGGAGGGCCGGAGACCCAGTACTTC.

This clonotype appeared a few times. The V and J genes are TRBV29-1 and TRBJ2-1; tentatively, D is TRBD1 (6 bases). This CDR3 is built from 15 residues. Per the germline V gene, CDR1 is SQVTM and CDR2 is ANQGSEA. V lost 6 bases to trimming and J lost 0 bases, with 15 bases between them. The CDR3, as DNA: TGCAGCGTGCCGACAGGCGGTAGCTCCTACAATGAGCAGTTCTTC. Amino acids: CSVPTGGSSYNEQFF.

The chain carries TRBV4-2 and TRBJ2-2; the D gene is possibly TRBD2 (6 bases). Per the germline V gene, CDR1 is LGHNA and CDR2 is YNFKEQ. The V end lost 4 bases, the J end lost 0 bases, and 18 bases lay between the germline ends. The CDR3 sequence is 18 residues long. The CDR3 region is CASSPRSGGNTNTGELFF. The CDR3 bases are TGTGCCAGCAGCCCTCGAAGTGGGGGGAATACGAACACCGGGGAGCTGTTTTTT.

The chain uses TRBV5-1 and TRBJ1-2; D remains unclear. V lost 2 bases, J lost 6 bases, and 11 bases lay in between. Germline loops: CDR1 SGHRS, CDR2 YFSETQ. This CDR3 spans 13 amino acids. The DNA of the CDR3 is TGCGCCAGCAGCTTAACAAATTCAAATGGCTACACCTTC. Encoded protein: CASSLTNSNGYTF.

The table lists this clonotype with many counts. The rearrangement links TRBV5-1 to TRBJ2-7; D is possibly TRBD2 (5 bases). Germline CDR1 and CDR2: SGHRS and YFSETQ. The CDR3 sequence is 15 residues long. V gave up 0 bases and J gave up 4 bases, with 14 bases separating them. CDR3 coding DNA: TGCGCCAGCAGCTTGGAAGGACCGCGGACTTACGAGCAGTACTTC. Its translation is CASSLEGPRTYEQYF.

In this sample, this clonotype turned up many times. The V and J genes are TRBV4-3 and TRBJ1-6; no clear D gene. The CDR3 loop spans 14 amino acids. The V end was cut by 1 base, the J end by 7 bases, with 8 bases between. Germline CDR1 and CDR2: LGHNA and YSLEER. The CDR3 here is CASSQVRQNSPLHF. The DNA for the CDR3 is TGCGCCAGCAGCCAAGTTCGTCAGAATTCACCCCTCCACTTT.

This clonotype was seen only a few times. This chain links TRBV5-8 with TRBJ2-1; the D call may be TRBD1 or TRBD2 (5 bases each). Germline CDR1 is SGHTS and CDR2 is YDEGEE. Trimming removed 10 bases at V and 7 bases at J, with 21 bases between. This CDR3 spans 14 amino acids. The CDR3 sequence: CAGSRWQGKNEQFF. For the CDR3, the DNA is TGTGCCGGGAGCAGGTGGCAGGGTAAGAATGAGCAGTTCTTC.

Worth noting for this clonotype: The junction does not match germline at one end; this may be a read error. The V gene is TRBV6-1, the J gene TRBJ2-7; TRBD1 aligns across 7 bases. Germline V CDR1 and CDR2: MNHNS, SASEGT. This CDR3 region has 14 residues. The CDR3 region has the DNA TGTGCCAGCAATGAAGGGGGCAATGGTTACGAGCAGTACTTC. It encodes CASNEGGNGYEQYF.